This T cell receptor (beta chain) was identified in a study of OX40 agonist ivuxolimab in advanced cancers. Study as a whole: Age averaged 60 years (range about 20 to 79), and roughly 80% were male.

To note about this clone: Its antigen is unknown.

Study outcomes and limitations: Averaging showed that CD8+ T cells had more expanded clones than CD4+ did. Partial responders receiving 0.1-3.0 mg/kg showed among the lowest clonal expansion.

The assay was immunoSEQ multiplex PCR, and TCRdb's table has in-frame clones only and misses some. Here the sample spans over 70,000 clones, over 80% being singletons. The TCR originated in an adult with an advanced solid tumor such as melanoma, head and neck, liver or kidney cancer. This specimen consisted of CD4+ or CD8+ T cells sorted from blood, obtained in a trial of the OX40 agonist ivuxolimab.

CDR3 region: CAWTAGAESTEAFF. DNA for the CDR3: TGTGCCTGGACTGCGGGGGCGGAAAGTACTGAAGCTTTCTTT. V and J are TRBV30 and TRBJ1-1, with a weak D call TRBD1 (6 bases). Trimming pared 4 bases from V and 5 bases from J, leaving 17 bases between. The CDR3 is 14 amino acids. CDR1 GTSNPN and CDR2 SVGIG come from the germline V gene (reference sequence).